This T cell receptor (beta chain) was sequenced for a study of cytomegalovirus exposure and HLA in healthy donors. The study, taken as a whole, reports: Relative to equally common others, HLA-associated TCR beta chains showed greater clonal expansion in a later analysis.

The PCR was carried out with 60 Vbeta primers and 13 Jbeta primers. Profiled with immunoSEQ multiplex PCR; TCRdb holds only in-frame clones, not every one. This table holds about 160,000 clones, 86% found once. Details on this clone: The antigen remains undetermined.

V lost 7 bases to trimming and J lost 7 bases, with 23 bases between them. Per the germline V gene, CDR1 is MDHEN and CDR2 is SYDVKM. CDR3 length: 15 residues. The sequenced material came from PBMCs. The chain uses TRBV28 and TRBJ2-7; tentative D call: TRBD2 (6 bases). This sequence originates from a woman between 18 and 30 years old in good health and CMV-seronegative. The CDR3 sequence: CASTTGSAGYGEQYF. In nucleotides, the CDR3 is TGTGCCAGCACCACCGGGTCAGCGGGCTATGGGGAGCAGTACTTC.